This T cell receptor (beta chain) was sequenced in a study of blood T cell repertoires in COVID-19. The germline CDR1 and CDR2 sequences are SGHRS and YFSETQ. With 4 bases clipped from V and 4 bases from J, the junction kept 6 bases outside the gene matches. The CDR3 consists of 14 residues. In the authors' methods: Amplification with reference gene primers provided the estimates of nucleated cell counts. Generated by immunoSEQ multiplex PCR, the TCRdb table keeps only in-frame clones and is missing some. That table gives V, J and clone size, and the DNA gave D and trimming. Here the sample spans roughly 30,000 clones, nearly 90% being singletons.

This clonotype was sampled from a man in his 60s with active COVID-19. Sequenced input: peripheral blood. V and J are TRBV5-1 and TRBJ1-1; 8 bases are shared with TRBD1. Here the CDR3 DNA reads TGCGCCAGCAGCCAAGACGGACAGGGCACTGAAGCTTTCTTT. Its translation: CASSQDGQGTEAFF.